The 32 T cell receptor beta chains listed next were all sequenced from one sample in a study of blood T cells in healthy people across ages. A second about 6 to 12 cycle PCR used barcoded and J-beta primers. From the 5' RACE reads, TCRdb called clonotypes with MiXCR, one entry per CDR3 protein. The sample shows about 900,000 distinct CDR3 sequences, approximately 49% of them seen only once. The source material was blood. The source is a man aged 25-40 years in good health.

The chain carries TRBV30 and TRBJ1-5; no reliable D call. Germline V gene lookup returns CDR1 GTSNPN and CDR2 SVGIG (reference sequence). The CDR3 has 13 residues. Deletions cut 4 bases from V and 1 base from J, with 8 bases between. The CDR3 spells CAWNRGSNQPQHF. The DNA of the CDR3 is TGTGCCTGGAATCGCGGGAGCAATCAGCCCCAGCATTTT.

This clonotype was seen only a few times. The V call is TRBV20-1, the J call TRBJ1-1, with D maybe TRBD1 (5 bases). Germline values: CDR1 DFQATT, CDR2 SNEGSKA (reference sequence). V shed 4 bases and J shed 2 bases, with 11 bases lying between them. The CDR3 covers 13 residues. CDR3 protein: CSAIRGVNTEAFF. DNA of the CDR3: TGCAGTGCTATCCGGGGGGTAAACACTGAAGCTTTCTTT.

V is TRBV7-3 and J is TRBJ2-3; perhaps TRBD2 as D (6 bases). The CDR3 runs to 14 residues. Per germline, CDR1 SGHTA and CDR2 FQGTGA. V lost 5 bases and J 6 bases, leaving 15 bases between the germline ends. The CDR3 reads CASSPNPSGDTQYF. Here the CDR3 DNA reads TGTGCCAGCAGCCCTAATCCCAGCGGGGATACGCAGTATTTT.

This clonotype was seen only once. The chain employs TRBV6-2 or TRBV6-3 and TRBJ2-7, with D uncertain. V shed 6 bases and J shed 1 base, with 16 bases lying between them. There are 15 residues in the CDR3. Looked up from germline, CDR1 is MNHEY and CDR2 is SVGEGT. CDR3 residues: CASSKPTAASYEQYF. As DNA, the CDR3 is TGTGCCAGCAGCAAACCCACGGCCGCTTCCTACGAGCAGTACTTC.

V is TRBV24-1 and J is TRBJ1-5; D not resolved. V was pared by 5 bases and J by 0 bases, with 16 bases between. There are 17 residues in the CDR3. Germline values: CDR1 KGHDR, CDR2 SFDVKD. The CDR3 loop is CATSGWTDGNSNQPQHF. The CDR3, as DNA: TGTGCCACCAGTGGTTGGACCGACGGTAATAGCAATCAGCCCCAGCATTTT.

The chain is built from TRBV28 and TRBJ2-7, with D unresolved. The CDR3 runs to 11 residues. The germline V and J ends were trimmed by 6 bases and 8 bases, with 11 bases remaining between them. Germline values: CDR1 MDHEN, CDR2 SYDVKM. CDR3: CASRTGLQQYF. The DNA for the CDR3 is TGTGCCAGCAGGACCGGTTTGCAGCAGTACTTC.

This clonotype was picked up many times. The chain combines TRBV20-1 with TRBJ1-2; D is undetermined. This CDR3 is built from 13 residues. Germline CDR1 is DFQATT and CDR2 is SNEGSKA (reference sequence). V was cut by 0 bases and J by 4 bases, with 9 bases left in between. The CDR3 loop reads CSAREEAGYGYTF. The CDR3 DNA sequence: TGCAGTGCTAGAGAGGAGGCAGGCTATGGCTACACCTTC.

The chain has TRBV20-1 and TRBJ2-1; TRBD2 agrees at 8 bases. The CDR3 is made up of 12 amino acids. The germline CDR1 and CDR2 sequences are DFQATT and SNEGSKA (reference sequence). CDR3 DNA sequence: TGCACAGTAGCGGGGTCCTACAATGAGCAGTTCTTC. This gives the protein CTVAGSYNEQFF.

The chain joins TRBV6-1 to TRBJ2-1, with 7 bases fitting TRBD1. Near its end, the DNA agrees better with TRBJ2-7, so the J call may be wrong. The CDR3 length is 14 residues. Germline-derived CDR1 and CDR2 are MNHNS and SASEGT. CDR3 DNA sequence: TGTGCCAGCAGTACTACCGGGACAGCCTACGAGCAGTACTTC. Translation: CASSTTGTAYEQYF.

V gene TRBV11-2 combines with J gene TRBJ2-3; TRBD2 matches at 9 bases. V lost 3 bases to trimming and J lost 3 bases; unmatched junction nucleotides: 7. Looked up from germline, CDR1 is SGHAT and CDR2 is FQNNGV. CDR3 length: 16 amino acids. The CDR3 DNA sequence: TGTGCCAGCAGCTTCCCTAGCGGGGCCCTAACAGATACGCAGTATTTT. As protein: CASSFPSGALTDTQYF.

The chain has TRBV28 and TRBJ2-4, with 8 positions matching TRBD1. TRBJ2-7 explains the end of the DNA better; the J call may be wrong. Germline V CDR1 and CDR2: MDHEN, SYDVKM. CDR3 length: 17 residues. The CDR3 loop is CASSQNSYLGTGDEQYF. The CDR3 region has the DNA TGTGCCAGCAGCCAAAACTCCTACCTTGGGACAGGTGACGAGCAGTACTTC.

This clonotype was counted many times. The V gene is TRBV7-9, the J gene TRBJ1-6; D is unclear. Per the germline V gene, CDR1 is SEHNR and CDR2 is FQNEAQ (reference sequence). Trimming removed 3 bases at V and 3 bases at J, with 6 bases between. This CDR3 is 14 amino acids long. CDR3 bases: TGTGCCAGCAGCTTGGGCAACTATAATTCACCCCTCCACTTT. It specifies CASSLGNYNSPLHF.

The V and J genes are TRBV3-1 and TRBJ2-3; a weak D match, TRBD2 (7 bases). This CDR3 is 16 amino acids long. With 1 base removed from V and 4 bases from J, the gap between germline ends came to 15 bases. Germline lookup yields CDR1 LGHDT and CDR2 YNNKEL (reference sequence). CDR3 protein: CASSQAGGGLADTQYF. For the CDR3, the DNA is TGTGCCAGCAGCCAAGCCGGCGGGGGCTTGGCAGATACGCAGTATTTT.

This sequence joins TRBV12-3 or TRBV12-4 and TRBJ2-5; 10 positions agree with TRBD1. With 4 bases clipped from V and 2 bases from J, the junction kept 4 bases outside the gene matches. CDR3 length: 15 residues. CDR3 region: CASSSTGGLQETQYF. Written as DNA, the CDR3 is TGTGCCAGCAGTTCGACAGGGGGCCTACAAGAGACCCAGTACTTC.

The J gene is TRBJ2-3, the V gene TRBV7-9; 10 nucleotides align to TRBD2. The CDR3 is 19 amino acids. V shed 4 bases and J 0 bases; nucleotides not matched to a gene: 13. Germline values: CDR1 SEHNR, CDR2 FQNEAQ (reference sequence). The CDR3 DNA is TGTGCCAGCAGCTCTTTCCTAGCGGGGGACAACCCTAGCACAGATACGCAGTATTTT. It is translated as CASSSFLAGDNPSTDTQYF.

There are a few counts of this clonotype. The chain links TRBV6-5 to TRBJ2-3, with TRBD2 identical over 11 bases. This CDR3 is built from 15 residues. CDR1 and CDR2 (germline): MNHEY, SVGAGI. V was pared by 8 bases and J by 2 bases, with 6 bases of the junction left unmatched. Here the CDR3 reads CASSPSGGLTDTQYF. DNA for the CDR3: TGTGCCAGCTCACCTAGCGGGGGGCTCACAGATACGCAGTATTTT.

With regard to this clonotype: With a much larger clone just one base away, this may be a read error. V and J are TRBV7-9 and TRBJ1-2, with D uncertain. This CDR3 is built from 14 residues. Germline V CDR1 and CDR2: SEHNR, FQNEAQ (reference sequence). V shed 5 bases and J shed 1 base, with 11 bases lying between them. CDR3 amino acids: CASSRETDNYGYTF. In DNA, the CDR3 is TGTGCCAGCAGCCGTGAGACGGATAACTATGGCTACACCTTC. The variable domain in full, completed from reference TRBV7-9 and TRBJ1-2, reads DTGVSQNPRHKITKRGQNVTFRCDPISEHNRLYWYRQTLGQGPEFLTYFQNEAQLEKSRLLSDRFSAERPKGSFSTLEIQRTEQGDSAMYLCASSRETDNYGYTFGSGTRLTVV.

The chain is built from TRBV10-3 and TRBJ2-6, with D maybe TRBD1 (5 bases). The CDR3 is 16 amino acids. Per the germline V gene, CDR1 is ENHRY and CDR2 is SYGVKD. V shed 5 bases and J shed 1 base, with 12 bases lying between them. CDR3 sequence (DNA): TGTGCCATCAGTAAGGCAGGGTTATCTGGGGCCAACGTCCTGACTTTC. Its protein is CAISKAGLSGANVLTF.

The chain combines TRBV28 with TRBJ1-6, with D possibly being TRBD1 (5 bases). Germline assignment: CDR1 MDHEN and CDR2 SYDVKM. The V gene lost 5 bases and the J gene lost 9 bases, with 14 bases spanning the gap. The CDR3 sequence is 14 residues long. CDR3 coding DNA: TGTGCCAGCAGTCTGGGGGATATAGCTTCACCCCTCCACTTT. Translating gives CASSLGDIASPLHF.

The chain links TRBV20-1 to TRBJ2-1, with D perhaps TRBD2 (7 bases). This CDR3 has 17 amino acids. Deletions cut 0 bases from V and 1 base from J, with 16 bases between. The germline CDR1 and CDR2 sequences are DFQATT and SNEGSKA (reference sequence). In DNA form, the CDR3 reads TGCAGTGCTAGAGATTGGGGGGGCGGGGGTTCCTACAATGAGCAGTTCTTC. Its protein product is CSARDWGGGGSYNEQFF.

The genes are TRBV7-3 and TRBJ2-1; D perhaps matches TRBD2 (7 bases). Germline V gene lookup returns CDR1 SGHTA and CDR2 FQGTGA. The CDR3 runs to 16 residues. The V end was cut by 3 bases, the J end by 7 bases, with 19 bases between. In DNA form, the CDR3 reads TGTGCCAGCAGCTTGATTGGCGGGGGCCCTAATAATGAGCAGTTCTTC. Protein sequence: CASSLIGGGPNNEQFF.

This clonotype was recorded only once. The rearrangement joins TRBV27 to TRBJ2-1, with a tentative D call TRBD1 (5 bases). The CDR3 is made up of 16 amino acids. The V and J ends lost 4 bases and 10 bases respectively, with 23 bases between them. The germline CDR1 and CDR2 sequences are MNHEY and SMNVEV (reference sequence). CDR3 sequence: CASSYRGEVGLREQFF. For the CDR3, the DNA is TGTGCCAGCAGTTATAGAGGAGAGGTGGGGCTAAGGGAGCAGTTCTTC.

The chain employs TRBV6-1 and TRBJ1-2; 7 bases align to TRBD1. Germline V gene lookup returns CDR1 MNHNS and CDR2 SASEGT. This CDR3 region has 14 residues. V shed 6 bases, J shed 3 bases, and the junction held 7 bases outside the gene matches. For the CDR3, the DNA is TGTGCCAGCAGCACCGCCGGGACAGACTATGGCTACACCTTC. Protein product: CASSTAGTDYGYTF.

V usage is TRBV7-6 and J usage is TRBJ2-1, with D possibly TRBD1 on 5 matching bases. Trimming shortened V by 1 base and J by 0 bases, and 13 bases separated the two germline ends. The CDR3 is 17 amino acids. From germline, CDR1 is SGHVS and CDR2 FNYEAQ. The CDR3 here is CASSLVNRRSSYNEQFF. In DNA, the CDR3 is TGTGCCAGCAGCTTAGTCAACAGGCGAAGCTCCTACAATGAGCAGTTCTTC.

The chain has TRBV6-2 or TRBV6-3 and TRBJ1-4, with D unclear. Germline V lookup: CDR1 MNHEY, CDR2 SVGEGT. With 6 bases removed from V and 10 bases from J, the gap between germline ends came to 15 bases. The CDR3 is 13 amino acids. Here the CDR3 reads CASSSGRIAKLFF. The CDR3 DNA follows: TGTGCCAGCAGCAGCGGGAGGATCGCAAAACTGTTTTTT.

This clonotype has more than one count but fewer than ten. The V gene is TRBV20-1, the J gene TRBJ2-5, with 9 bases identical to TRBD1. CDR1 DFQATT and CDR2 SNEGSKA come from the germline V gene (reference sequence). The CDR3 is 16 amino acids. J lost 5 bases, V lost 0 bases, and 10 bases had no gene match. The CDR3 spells CSAREGRTGDIETQYF. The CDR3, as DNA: TGCAGTGCTAGAGAGGGAAGGACAGGGGATATCGAGACCCAGTACTTC.

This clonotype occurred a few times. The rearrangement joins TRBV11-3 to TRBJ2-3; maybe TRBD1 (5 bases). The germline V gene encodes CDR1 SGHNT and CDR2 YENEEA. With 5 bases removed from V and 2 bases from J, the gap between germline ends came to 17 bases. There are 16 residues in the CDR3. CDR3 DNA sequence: TGTGCCAGCAGCCCCGGTCGCAGGGCCCTCACAGATACGCAGTATTTT. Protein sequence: CASSPGRRALTDTQYF.

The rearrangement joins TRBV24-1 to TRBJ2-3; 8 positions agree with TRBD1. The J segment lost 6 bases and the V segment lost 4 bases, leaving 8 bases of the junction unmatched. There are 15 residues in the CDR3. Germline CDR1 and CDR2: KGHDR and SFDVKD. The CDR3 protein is CATSEGQGIADTQYF. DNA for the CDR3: TGTGCCACCAGTGAAGGACAGGGAATAGCGGATACGCAGTATTTT.

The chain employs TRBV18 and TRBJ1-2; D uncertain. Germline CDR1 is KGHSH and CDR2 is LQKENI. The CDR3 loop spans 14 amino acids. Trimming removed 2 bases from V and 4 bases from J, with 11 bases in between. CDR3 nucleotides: TGTGCCAGCTCACCATCCAAGGCTTTCTATGGCTACACCTTC. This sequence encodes CASSPSKAFYGYTF.

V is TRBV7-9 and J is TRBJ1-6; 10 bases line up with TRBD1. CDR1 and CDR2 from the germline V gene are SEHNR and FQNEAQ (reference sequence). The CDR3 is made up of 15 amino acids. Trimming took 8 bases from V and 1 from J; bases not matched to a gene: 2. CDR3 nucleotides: TGTGCCAGCGGGACAGGGGTGTCCTATAATTCACCCCTCCACTTT. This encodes CASGTGVSYNSPLHF.

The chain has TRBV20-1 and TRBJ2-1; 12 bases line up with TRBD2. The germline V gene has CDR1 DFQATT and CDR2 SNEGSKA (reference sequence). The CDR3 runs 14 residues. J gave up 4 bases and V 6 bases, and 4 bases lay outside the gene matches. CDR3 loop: CSALAGGPYNEQFF. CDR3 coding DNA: TGCAGTGCGCTAGCGGGGGGGCCTTACAATGAGCAGTTCTTC.

The CDR3 sequence: CSVKGWSGGGVGELFF. CDR3 DNA sequence: TGCAGCGTTAAAGGCTGGAGCGGCGGGGGGGTCGGGGAGCTGTTTTTT. The J gene is TRBJ2-2, the V gene TRBV29-1, with 9 bases lining up with TRBD2. The V gene end was trimmed by 5 bases and the J gene end by 7 bases; junction bases not matched to a gene: 14. The CDR3 length is 16 residues. The germline CDR1 and CDR2 sequences are SQVTM and ANQGSEA.